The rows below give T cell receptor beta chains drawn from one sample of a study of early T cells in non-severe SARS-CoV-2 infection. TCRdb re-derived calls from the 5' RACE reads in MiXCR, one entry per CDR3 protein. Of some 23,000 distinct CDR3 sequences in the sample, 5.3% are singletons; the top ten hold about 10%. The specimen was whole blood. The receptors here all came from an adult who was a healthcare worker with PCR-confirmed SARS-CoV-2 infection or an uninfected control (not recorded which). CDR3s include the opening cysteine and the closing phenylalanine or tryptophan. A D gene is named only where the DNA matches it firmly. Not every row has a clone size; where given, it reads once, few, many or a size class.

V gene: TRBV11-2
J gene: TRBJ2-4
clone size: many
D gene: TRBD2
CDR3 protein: CASSSRLAGGPSKNIQYF
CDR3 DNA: TGTGCCAGCAGCTCTAGACTAGCGGGAGGCCCAAGCAAAAACATTCAGTACTTC

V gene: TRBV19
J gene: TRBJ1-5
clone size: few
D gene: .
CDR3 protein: CASNPGGNQPQHF
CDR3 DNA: TGTGCCAGTAATCCGGGGGGTAATCAGCCCCAGCATTTT

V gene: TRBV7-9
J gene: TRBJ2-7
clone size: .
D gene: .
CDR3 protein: CASSLIDYEQYF
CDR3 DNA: TGTGCCAGCAGCTTAATAGATTACGAGCAGTACTTC

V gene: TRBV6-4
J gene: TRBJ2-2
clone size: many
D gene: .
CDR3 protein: CASSDGTNTGELFF
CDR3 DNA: TGTGCCAGCAGTGACGGGACTAACACCGGGGAGCTGTTTTTT

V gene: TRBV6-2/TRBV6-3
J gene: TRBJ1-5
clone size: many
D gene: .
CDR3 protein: CASSYPGGNNQPQHF
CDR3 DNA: TGTGCCAGCAGTTACCCGGGGGGAAACAATCAGCCCCAGCATTTT

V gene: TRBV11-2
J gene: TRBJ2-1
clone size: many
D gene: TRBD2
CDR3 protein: CASSPRLAGVYNEQFF
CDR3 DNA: TGTGCCAGCAGCCCCCGACTAGCGGGAGTATACAATGAGCAGTTCTTC

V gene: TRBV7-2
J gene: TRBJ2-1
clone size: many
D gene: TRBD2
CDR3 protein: CASSLAGESEQFF
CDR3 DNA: TGTGCCAGCAGTTTAGCGGGAGAATCCGAGCAGTTCTTC

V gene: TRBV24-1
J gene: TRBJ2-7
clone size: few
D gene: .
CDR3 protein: CATSDFGPQGYEQYF
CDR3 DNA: TGTGCCACCAGTGATTTTGGGCCTCAGGGTTACGAGCAGTACTTC

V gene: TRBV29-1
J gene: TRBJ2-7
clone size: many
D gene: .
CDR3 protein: CSVESPDRAYEQYF
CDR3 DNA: TGCAGCGTTGAATCTCCGGACAGAGCCTACGAGCAGTACTTC

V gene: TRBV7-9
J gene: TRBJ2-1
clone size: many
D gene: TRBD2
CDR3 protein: CASSRPASGNYNEQFF
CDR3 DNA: TGTGCCAGCAGCAGACCGGCTAGCGGTAACTACAATGAGCAGTTCTTC

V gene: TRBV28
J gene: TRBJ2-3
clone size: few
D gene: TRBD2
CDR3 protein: CASSSHPIAGAFADTQYF
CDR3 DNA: TGTGCCAGCAGTTCCCACCCCATAGCGGGAGCTTTCGCAGATACGCAGTATTTT

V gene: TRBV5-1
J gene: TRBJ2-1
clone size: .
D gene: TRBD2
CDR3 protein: CASSLLTSGPYNEQFF
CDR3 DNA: TGCGCCAGCAGCTTACTGACTAGCGGGCCTTACAATGAGCAGTTCTTC

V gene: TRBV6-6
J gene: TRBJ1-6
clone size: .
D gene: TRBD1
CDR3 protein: CASSYGTLTGGGNSPLHF
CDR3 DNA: TGTGCCAGCAGTTACGGTACATTGACAGGGGGCGGTAATTCACCCCTCCACTTT

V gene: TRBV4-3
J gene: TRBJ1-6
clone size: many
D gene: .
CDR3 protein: CASSQDSPQSSYNSPLHF
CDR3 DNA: TGCGCCAGCAGCCAAGATTCACCCCAGAGCTCCTATAATTCACCCCTCCACTTT

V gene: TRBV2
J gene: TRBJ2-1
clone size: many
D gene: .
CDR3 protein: CASSESGDRRDEQFF
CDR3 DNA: TGTGCCAGCAGTGAGTCGGGGGACAGACGCGATGAGCAGTTCTTC

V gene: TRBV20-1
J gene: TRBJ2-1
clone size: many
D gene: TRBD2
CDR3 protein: CSALTLSGSGHEQFF
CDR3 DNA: TGCAGTGCCCTAACCCTTAGCGGGAGTGGGCATGAGCAGTTCTTC

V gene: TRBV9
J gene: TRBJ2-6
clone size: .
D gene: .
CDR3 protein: CASSGESSGANVLTF
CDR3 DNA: TGTGCCAGCAGCGGAGAGAGCTCTGGGGCCAACGTCCTGACTTTC

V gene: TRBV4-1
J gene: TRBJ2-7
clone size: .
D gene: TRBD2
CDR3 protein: CASSRTSGSTYEQYF
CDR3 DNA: TGCGCCAGCAGCCGGACTAGCGGGAGTACCTACGAGCAGTACTTC

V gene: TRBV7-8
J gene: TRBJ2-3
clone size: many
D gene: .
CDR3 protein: CASTLGSLAGVGQTSTDTQYF
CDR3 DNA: TGTGCCAGCACCCTGGGGTCTCTGGCGGGAGTGGGACAAACTAGCACAGATACGCAGTATTTT

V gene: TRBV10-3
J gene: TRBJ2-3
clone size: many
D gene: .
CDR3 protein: CAISGGMTDTQYF
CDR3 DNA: TGTGCCATCAGTGGCGGGATGACAGATACGCAGTATTTT

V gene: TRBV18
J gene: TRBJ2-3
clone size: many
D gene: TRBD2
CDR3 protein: CASSPPVAGGLDTQYF
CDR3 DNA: TGTGCCAGCTCACCACCTGTCGCGGGAGGGCTAGATACGCAGTATTTT

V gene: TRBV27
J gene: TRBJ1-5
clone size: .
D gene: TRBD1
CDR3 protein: CASAPDRENQPQHF
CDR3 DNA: TGTGCCAGCGCCCCTGACAGGGAGAATCAGCCCCAGCATTTT

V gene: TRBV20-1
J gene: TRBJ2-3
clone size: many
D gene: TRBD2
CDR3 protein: CSARDATSRTDTQYF
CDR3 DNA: TGCAGTGCTAGAGATGCGACTAGCCGCACAGATACGCAGTATTTT

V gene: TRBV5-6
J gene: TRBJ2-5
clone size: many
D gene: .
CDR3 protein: CASSLEPSGLQETQYF
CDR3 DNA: TGTGCCAGCAGCCTGGAACCCAGCGGCCTCCAAGAGACCCAGTACTTC

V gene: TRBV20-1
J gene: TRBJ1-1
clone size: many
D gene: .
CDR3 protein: CSARDLRQTEAFF
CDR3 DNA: TGCAGTGCTAGAGATTTAAGACAAACTGAAGCTTTCTTT

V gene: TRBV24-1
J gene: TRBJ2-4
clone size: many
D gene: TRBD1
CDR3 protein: CATSAGQGGANIQYF
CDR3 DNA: TGTGCCACCAGTGCCGGACAGGGTGGGGCGAACATTCAGTACTTC

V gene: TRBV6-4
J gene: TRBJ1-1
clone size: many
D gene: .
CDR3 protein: CASSVGAGAEAFF
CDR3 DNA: TGTGCCAGCAGTGTGGGAGCGGGGGCTGAAGCTTTCTTT

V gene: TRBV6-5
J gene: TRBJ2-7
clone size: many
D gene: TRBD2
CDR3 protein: CASSDSGRAAYEQYF
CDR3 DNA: TGTGCCAGCAGTGATAGCGGGAGGGCCGCCTACGAGCAGTACTTC

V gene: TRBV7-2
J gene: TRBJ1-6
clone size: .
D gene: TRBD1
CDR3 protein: CASSRNRGHNSPLHF
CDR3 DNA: TGTGCCAGCAGCCGAAACAGGGGGCATAATTCACCCCTCCACTTT

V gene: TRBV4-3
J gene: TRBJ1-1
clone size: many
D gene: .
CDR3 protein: CASSQEQPNKNTEAFF
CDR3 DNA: TGCGCCAGCAGCCAAGAACAGCCTAACAAGAACACTGAAGCTTTCTTT

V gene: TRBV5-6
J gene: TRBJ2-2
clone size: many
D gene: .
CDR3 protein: CASSFDYRNTGELFF
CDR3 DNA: TGTGCCAGCAGCTTCGACTACCGAAACACCGGGGAGCTGTTTTTT

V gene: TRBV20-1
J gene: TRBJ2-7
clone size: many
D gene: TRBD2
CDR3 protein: CSAIGLAGLAYEQYF
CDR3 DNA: TGCAGTGCTATTGGACTAGCGGGACTCGCCTACGAGCAGTACTTC

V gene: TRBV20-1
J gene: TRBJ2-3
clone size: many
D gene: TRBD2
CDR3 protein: CSASFRTSGVTSSTDTQYF
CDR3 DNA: TGCAGTGCTAGTTTTAGAACTAGCGGAGTCACTTCTAGCACAGATACGCAGTATTTT

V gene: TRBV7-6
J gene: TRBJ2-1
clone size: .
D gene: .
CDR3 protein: CASSLRARYEQFF
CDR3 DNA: TGTGCCAGCAGCTTAAGGGCTAGGTATGAGCAGTTCTTC

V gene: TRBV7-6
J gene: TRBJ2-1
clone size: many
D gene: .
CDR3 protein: CASSPTWAGNEQFF
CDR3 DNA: TGTGCCAGCAGCCCCACGTGGGCAGGGAATGAGCAGTTCTTC

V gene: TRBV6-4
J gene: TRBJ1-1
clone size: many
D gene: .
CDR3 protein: CASSAKFPSTEAFF
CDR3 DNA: TGTGCCAGCAGCGCCAAGTTTCCCTCCACTGAAGCTTTCTTT

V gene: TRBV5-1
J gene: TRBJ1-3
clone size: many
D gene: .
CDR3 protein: CASSLQGSTGNTIYF
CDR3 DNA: TGCGCCAGCAGCTTGCAAGGGAGCACTGGAAACACCATATATTTT

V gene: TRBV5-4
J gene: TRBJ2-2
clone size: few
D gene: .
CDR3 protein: CASSLYRGGEKVEELFF
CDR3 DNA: TGTGCCAGCAGCTTGTATCGGGGCGGGGAAAAGGTGGAGGAGCTGTTTTTT

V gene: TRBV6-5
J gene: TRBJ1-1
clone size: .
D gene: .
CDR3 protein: CASSANPVENTEAFF
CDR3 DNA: TGTGCCAGCAGTGCCAACCCGGTAGAGAACACTGAAGCTTTCTTT

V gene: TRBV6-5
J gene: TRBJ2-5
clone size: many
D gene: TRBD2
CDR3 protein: CASSRTSGIEGTQYF
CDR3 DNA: TGTGCCAGCAGTCGGACTAGCGGGATAGAGGGGACCCAGTACTTC

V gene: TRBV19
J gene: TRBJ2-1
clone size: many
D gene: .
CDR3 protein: CASRDDGNNEQFF
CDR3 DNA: TGTGCCAGTAGGGACGACGGAAACAATGAGCAGTTCTTC

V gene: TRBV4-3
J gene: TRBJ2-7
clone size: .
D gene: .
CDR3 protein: CASSQDLGNYEQYF
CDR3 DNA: TGCGCCAGCAGCCAAGATCTGGGAAACTACGAGCAGTACTTC

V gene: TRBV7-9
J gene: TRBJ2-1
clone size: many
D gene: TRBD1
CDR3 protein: CASSLGTGDYNEQFF
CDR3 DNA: TGTGCCAGCAGCTTGGGGACAGGAGATTACAATGAGCAGTTCTTC

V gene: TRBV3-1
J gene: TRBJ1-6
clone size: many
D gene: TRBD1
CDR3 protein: CASSSDRTDSPLHF
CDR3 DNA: TGTGCCAGCAGCTCGGACAGGACTGATTCACCCCTCCACTTT

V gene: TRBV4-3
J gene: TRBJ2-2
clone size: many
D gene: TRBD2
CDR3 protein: CASSQGASGRAGELFF
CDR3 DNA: TGCGCCAGCAGCCAAGGGGCTAGCGGGAGGGCCGGGGAGCTGTTTTTT

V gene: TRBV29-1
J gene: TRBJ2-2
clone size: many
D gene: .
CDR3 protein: CSVKGAGELFF
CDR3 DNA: TGCAGCGTTAAGGGGGCCGGGGAGCTGTTTTTT

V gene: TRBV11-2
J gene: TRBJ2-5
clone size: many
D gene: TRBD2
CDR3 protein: CASSQTSGRTQETQYF
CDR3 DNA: TGTGCCAGCAGCCAGACTAGCGGGAGAACTCAAGAGACCCAGTACTTC

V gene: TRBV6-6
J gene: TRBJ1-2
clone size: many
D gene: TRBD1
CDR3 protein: CASSDRALNGYTF
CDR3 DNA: TGTGCCAGCAGTGACAGGGCATTGAATGGCTACACCTTC

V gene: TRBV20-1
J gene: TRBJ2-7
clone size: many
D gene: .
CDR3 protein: CSVVTYDSYEQYF
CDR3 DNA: TGCAGTGTGGTGACATACGATTCCTACGAGCAGTACTTC

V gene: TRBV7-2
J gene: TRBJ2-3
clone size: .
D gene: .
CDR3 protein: CASSQSGTPQGGTQYF
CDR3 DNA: TGTGCCAGCAGCCAATCCGGGACCCCACAAGGTGGTACGCAGTATTTT

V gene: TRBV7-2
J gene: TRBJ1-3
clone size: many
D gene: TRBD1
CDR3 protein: CASRGQGYGNTIYF
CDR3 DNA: TGTGCCAGTAGGGGGCAAGGCTATGGGAACACCATATATTTT

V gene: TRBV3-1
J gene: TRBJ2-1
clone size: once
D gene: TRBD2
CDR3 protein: CASSATSGNYNEQFF
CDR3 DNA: TGTGCCAGCAGCGCAACTAGCGGGAACTACAATGAGCAGTTCTTC

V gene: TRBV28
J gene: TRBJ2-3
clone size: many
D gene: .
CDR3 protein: CASSTLGHNGGDTQYF
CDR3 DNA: TGTGCCAGCAGTACCCTGGGACACAACGGTGGAGATACGCAGTATTTT

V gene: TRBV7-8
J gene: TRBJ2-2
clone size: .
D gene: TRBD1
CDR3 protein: CASSPRGGLTGELFF
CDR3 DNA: TGTGCCAGCAGCCCGCGAGGGGGCTTAACCGGGGAGCTGTTTTTT

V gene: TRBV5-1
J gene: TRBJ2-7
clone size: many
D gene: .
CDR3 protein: CASSLAPGPGYEQYF
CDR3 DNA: TGCGCCAGCAGCTTGGCACCCGGCCCCGGCTACGAGCAGTACTTC

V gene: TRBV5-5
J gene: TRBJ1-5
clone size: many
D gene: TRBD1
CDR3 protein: CASSSTGEVQPQHF
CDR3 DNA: TGTGCCAGCAGCTCGACAGGGGAGGTCCAGCCCCAGCATTTT

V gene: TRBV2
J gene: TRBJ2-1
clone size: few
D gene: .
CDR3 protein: CASSEQGIIEQFF
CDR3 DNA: TGTGCCAGCAGTGAACAGGGCATCATTGAGCAGTTCTTC

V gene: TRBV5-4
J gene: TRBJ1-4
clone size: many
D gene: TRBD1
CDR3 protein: CASSQGAIGEKLFF
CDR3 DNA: TGTGCCAGCAGCCAGGGGGCTATTGGTGAAAAACTGTTTTTT

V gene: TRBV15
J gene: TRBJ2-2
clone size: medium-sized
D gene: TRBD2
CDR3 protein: CATSREAGTSGEGLPGELFF
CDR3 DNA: TGTGCCACCAGCAGAGAAGCGGGGACTAGCGGGGAAGGGCTCCCCGGGGAGCTGTTTTTT